The 31 T cell receptor beta chains in this list originate from one sample, sequenced in a study of read filtering for tumor transcriptome and immune sequencing. The library was built from roughly 400 ng RNA with molecular barcoded adaptors for alpha/delta and beta/gamma chains. TCRdb used MiXCR to reprocess the reads, holding one entry per CDR3 protein. The data hold some 22,000 distinct CDR3 sequences, with roughly 15% observed a single time. Sequenced input: a population of CD138-negative cells sorted from bone marrow. These receptors originate from a donor aged 40 or older with multiple myeloma.

At least ten counts were recorded for this clonotype. The chain has TRBV7-9 and TRBJ2-2; no definite D call. Germline V lookup: CDR1 SEHNR, CDR2 FQNEAQ (reference sequence). Trimming removed 4 bases at V and 4 bases at J, with 10 bases between. The length of the CDR3 is 14 residues. CDR3 residues: CASSYSGLTGELFF. In DNA, the CDR3 is TGTGCCAGCAGCTATAGTGGGCTCACCGGGGAGCTGTTTTTT.

This clonotype was counted at least ten times. V usage is TRBV12-3 or TRBV12-4 and J usage is TRBJ2-1; no definite D call. This CDR3 contains 15 residues. Trimming cost V 0 bases and J 7 bases, with 13 bases left between them. DNA of the CDR3: TGTGCCAGCAGTTTAGCGGGCGCCGGGCTAAATGAGCAGTTCTTC. This encodes CASSLAGAGLNEQFF.

The chain carries TRBV7-9 and TRBJ2-6; TRBD2 agrees at 7 bases. The CDR3 length is 16 residues. J gave up 4 bases and V 8 bases, and 11 bases lay outside the gene matches. Germline V CDR1 and CDR2: SEHNR, FQNEAQ (reference sequence). CDR3 sequence: CASPPAGVTGANVLTF. The DNA for the CDR3 is TGTGCCAGCCCCCCGGCGGGGGTAACAGGGGCCAACGTCCTGACTTTC.

This clonotype was seen more than once but under ten times. The chain couples TRBV7-2 to TRBJ2-1; no clear D. Germline lookup yields CDR1 SGHTA and CDR2 FQGNSA. The CDR3 has 13 amino acids. V dropped 5 bases and J dropped 2 bases, with 7 bases sitting between them. The CDR3 here is CASSLTAYNEQFF. The CDR3 DNA reads as TGTGCCAGCAGCCTAACCGCCTACAATGAGCAGTTCTTC. The variable domain in full, completed from reference TRBV7-2 and TRBJ2-1, reads GAGVSQSPSNKVTEKGKDVELRCDPISGHTALYWYRQSLGQGLEFLIYFQGNSAPDKSGLPSDRFSAERTGGSVSTLTIQRTQQEDSAVYLCASSLTAYNEQFFGPGTRLTVL.

This clonotype was seen many times. The gene calls are TRBV29-1 and TRBJ2-3; the match to TRBD1 covers 9 bases. CDR3 size: 13 residues. Germline trimming cut 8 bases from V and 2 bases from J; bases unmatched to any gene: 5. Germline V gene sequence: CDR1 SQVTM, CDR2 ANQGSEA. Here the CDR3 DNA reads TGCAGCACCGGGACAGGGTCCACAGATACGCAGTATTTT. It translates to CSTGTGSTDTQYF.

This clonotype was seen at least ten times. The genes are TRBV27 and TRBJ2-3; 9 nucleotides agree with TRBD2. CDR1 and CDR2 from the germline V gene are MNHEY and SMNVEV (reference sequence). This CDR3 has 16 amino acids. V gave up 0 bases and J gave up 5 bases; unmatched junction bases: 6. The CDR3 protein is CASSLSFSGSGDTQYF. In nucleotides, the CDR3 is TGTGCCAGCAGTTTATCTTTTAGCGGGAGTGGAGATACGCAGTATTTT.

This clonotype was observed at least ten times. The chain joins TRBV10-3 to TRBJ1-5; a possible D gene is TRBD1 (5 bases). Between the trimmed V and J ends, which lost 2 bases and 2 bases, there was a span of 7 bases. From germline, CDR1 is ENHRY and CDR2 SYGVKD. CDR3 length: 14 amino acids. CDR3 residues: CAISEGGRNQPQHF. As DNA, the CDR3 is TGTGCCATCAGTGAGGGGGGACGCAATCAGCCCCAGCATTTT.

This clonotype was observed many times. The chain recombines TRBV6-5 with TRBJ2-3, with 8 nucleotides matching TRBD2. CDR1 MNHEY and CDR2 SVGAGI come from the germline V gene. The length of the CDR3 is 16 residues. The trim removed 0 bases at V and 5 bases at J, leaving 7 bases unmatched. The DNA for the CDR3 is TGTGCCAGCAGTTACTCTCACGGGACTAGGATAGATACGCAGTATTTT. This translates into CASSYSHGTRIDTQYF.

This clonotype was counted many times. The gene calls are TRBV12-5 and TRBJ1-1; D uncertain. The CDR3 length is 12 residues. Trimming left V 2 bases short and J 8 bases short, with 9 bases between. Germline V gene sequence: CDR1 LGHNT, CDR2 FRNRAP. In DNA, the CDR3 is TGTGCTAGTGGTTTGCAGAGGGTGGAAGCTTTCTTT. This sequence encodes CASGLQRVEAFF.

V usage is TRBV15 and J usage is TRBJ2-5; D is possibly TRBD1 (5 bases). The CDR3 is 15 residues long. V lost 0 bases and J lost 1, with 9 bases in between. Germline V gene lookup returns CDR1 LNHNV and CDR2 YYDKDF (reference sequence). CDR3: CATSREGDSQETQYF. The CDR3 DNA reads as TGTGCCACCAGCAGAGAAGGCGACAGCCAAGAGACCCAGTACTTC.

This clonotype was observed a few times. The genes are TRBV29-1 and TRBJ1-1; no clear D. V shed 7 bases and J shed 6 bases, with 18 bases lying between them. There are 13 residues in the CDR3. From germline, CDR1 is SQVTM and CDR2 ANQGSEA. Here the CDR3 reads CSAPWGESPEAFF. The DNA for the CDR3 is TGCAGCGCCCCATGGGGTGAGTCCCCTGAAGCTTTCTTT. Full variable domain (rest looked up from reference TRBV29-1 and TRBJ1-1): SAVISQKPSRDICQRGTSLTIQCQVDSQVTMMFWYRQQPGQSLTLIATANQGSEATYESGFVIDKFPISRPNLTFSTLTVSNMSPEDSSIYLCSAPWGESPEAFFGQGTRLTVV.

This rearrangement joins TRBV20-1 to TRBJ1-5, with 11 nucleotides matching TRBD1. CDR1 is DFQATT and CDR2 is SNEGSKA in the germline V gene (reference sequence). J lost 4 bases, V lost 6 bases, and 5 bases had no gene match. This CDR3 spans 14 amino acids. DNA of the CDR3: TGCAGTGCAAGACGGGACAGGGGGAATCAGCCCCAGCATTTT. Translation: CSARRDRGNQPQHF.

For this clonotype: An end of the junction differs from the germline gene, which may be a read error. This rearrangement joins TRBV12-3 or TRBV12-4 to TRBJ2-7; either TRBD1 or TRBD2 may fit D (5 bases each). CDR3 size: 14 residues. CDR3 sequence (DNA): TGTGCCAGCAGTGGGACGGTTGTTTCCTACGAGCGGTACTTC. Its protein product is CASSGTVVSYERYF.

This clonotype was picked up many times. The chain joins TRBV7-9 to TRBJ2-3, with D unresolved. The V gene's germline CDR1 is SEHNR and CDR2 FQNEAQ (reference sequence). V lost 1 base to trimming and J lost 2 bases, with 7 bases between them. The length of the CDR3 is 14 residues. For the CDR3, the DNA is TGTGCCAGCAGCTTAGGACGGAACACAGATACGCAGTATTTT. Translated, it gives CASSLGRNTDTQYF.

A remark on this clonotype: One end of the junction fails to match germline, which may point to a read error. The chain uses TRBV5-4 and TRBJ2-1; D gene ambiguous. The germline V gene has CDR1 SGHNT and CDR2 YYREEE (reference sequence). CDR3 size: 12 residues. CDR3 nucleotides: TGCGCCAGCAGCTTGTTTAGTAATGAGCAGTTCTTC. Protein: CASSLFSNEQFF.

The chain joins TRBV20-1 to TRBJ2-1; 8 bases are shared with TRBD2. CDR1 and CDR2 (germline): DFQATT, SNEGSKA (reference sequence). The CDR3 runs to 17 residues. The V gene end was trimmed by 1 base and the J gene end by 0 bases; junction bases not matched to a gene: 8. CDR3 DNA: TGCAGTGCTAGAGCCGAAGCGGGGGCGAGCTCCTACAATGAGCAGTTCTTC. Its translation is CSARAEAGASSYNEQFF.

This clonotype appeared a few times. A much bigger clone sits one base away, suggesting this may be a read error. The rearrangement uses TRBV10-3 and TRBJ2-1; weak D call: TRBD1 (6 bases). Deletions cut 6 bases from V and 4 bases from J, with 10 bases between. Per germline, CDR1 ENHRY and CDR2 SYGVKD. The length of the CDR3 is 13 residues. CDR3 sequence reads: CAISRDTYNEQFF. The CDR3 DNA reads TGTGCCATCAGCCGGGACACTTACAATGAGCAGTTCTTC.

This clonotype appeared a single time. One end of the junction varies from germline; a read error may be responsible. The J gene is TRBJ1-1, the V gene TRBV19; D ambiguous. The CDR3 runs 11 residues. Germline CDR1 LNHDA, CDR2 SQIVND (reference sequence). The CDR3 sequence is CASTGSADAFF. The DNA for the CDR3 is TGTGCCAGCACCGGCAGCGCTGATGCTTTCTTT.

This clonotype was detected only a few times. This chain joins TRBV20-1 and TRBJ2-5; D uncertain. Germline CDR1 reads DFQATT; CDR2 reads SNEGSKA (reference sequence). The V and J ends lost 6 bases and 2 bases respectively, with 7 bases between them. The CDR3 totals 11 residues. The CDR3 DNA reads TGCAGTGCGGACCATCAAGAGACCCAGTACTTC. The encoded protein is CSADHQETQYF.

This clonotype occurred many times. The CDR3 sequence: CSARTDRGGSEQYF. CDR3 sequence (DNA): TGCAGTGCTAGAACTGACAGGGGAGGTTCCGAGCAGTACTTC. This sequence joins TRBV20-1 and TRBJ2-7, with TRBD1 matching 8 bases. Germline V gives CDR1 DFQATT, CDR2 SNEGSKA (reference sequence). J was trimmed by 6 bases and V by 2 bases; bases with no gene match: 9. This CDR3 spans 14 amino acids.

Details on this clonotype: A much larger clone differs from this one at a single base, so this may be a read error. V gene TRBV29-1 combines with J gene TRBJ2-3; 12 nucleotides agree with TRBD2. The length of the CDR3 is 14 residues. Germline-derived CDR1 and CDR2 are SQVTM and ANQGSEA. DNA of the CDR3: TGCAGCGTTGGCCTAGCGGGAGGGCCCGATACGCAGTGTTTT. It specifies CSVGLAGGPDTQCF.

This clonotype was detected many times. V and J are TRBV7-6 and TRBJ2-2; 7 bases are a match to TRBD2. The CDR3 runs to 16 residues. Trimming at V came to 1 base and at J to 4 bases, leaving 6 bases not matched to a gene. Per the germline V gene, CDR1 is SGHVS and CDR2 is FNYEAQ. CDR3 sequence: CASSLGAGAFTGELFF. The CDR3 region has the DNA TGTGCCAGCAGCTTAGGGGCGGGAGCCTTCACCGGGGAGCTGTTTTTT.

The chain joins TRBV4-1 to TRBJ2-1, with D perhaps matching TRBD2 (5 bases). V was pared by 6 bases and J by 0 bases, with 9 bases between. Per germline, CDR1 MGHRA and CDR2 YSYEKL. The CDR3 extends over 14 amino acids. Here the CDR3 DNA reads TGCGCCAGCAGAGGAGGATACTCCTACAATGAGCAGTTCTTC. Residues: CASRGGYSYNEQFF.

The table lists this clonotype with many counts. The V and J genes are TRBV5-1 and TRBJ2-1; 15 bases are a match to TRBD2. The germline V gene encodes CDR1 SGHRS and CDR2 YFSETQ. Unmatched junction bases numbered 5, after V lost 4 bases and J lost 6 bases. This CDR3 spans 16 amino acids. The CDR3 coding sequence is TGCGCCAGCAGCAGGGGACTAGCGGGAGGAAGCAATGAGCAGTTCTTC. It codes for CASSRGLAGGSNEQFF.

This clonotype appeared many times. V and J are TRBV28 and TRBJ1-5; no clear D gene. Looked up from germline, CDR1 is MDHEN and CDR2 is SYDVKM. Trimming cost V 7 bases and J 3 bases, with 19 bases left between them. The CDR3 is made up of 16 amino acids. CDR3 bases: TGTGCCAGCAATCGAGTCGGTTGGAGGGCCAATCAGCCCCAGCATTTT. It is translated as CASNRVGWRANQPQHF.

As for this clonotype: A clone one base away is much larger, so this may be a read error. This chain uses TRBV30 with TRBJ1-1, with D tentatively TRBD1 (5 bases). V dropped 8 bases and J dropped 6 bases, with 13 bases sitting between them. This CDR3 contains 11 residues. Per germline, CDR1 GTSNPN and CDR2 SVGIG (reference sequence). The CDR3 DNA reads TGTGCCCGGACCCGGGGGGCTGAAGCTTTCTTT. This gives the protein CARTRGAEAFF.

The chain joins TRBV2 to TRBJ2-7; D is perhaps TRBD2 (6 bases). The germline V gene has CDR1 SNHLY and CDR2 FYNNEI. CDR3 length equals 14 residues. Deletions cut 10 bases from V and 5 bases from J, with 21 bases between. This chain's CDR3 is CATRRVVTENEQYF. The CDR3 region has the DNA TGTGCCACCCGGAGGGTTGTCACGGAAAACGAGCAGTACTTC. Full variable domain (missing parts from reference TRBV2 and TRBJ2-7): EPEVTQTPSHQVTQMGQEVILRCVPISNHLYFYWYRQILGQKVEFLVSFYNNEISEKSEIFDDQFSVERPDGSNFTLKIRSTKLEDSAMYFCATRRVVTENEQYFGPGTRLTVT.

This clonotype was seen more than once but under ten times. This chain uses TRBV3-1 with TRBJ2-3; D remains ambiguous. The CDR3 has 13 amino acids. Germline CDR1 reads LGHDT; CDR2 reads YNNKEL (reference sequence). V shed 4 bases and J shed 6 bases, with 11 bases lying between them. CDR3 sequence: CASSPQAMDTQYF. Here the CDR3 DNA reads TGTGCCAGCAGCCCCCAGGCGATGGATACGCAGTATTTT.

This clonotype came up many times. The chain is built from TRBV29-1 and TRBJ2-5, with D unclear. Germline loops: CDR1 SQVTM, CDR2 ANQGSEA. The CDR3 is 13 amino acids. The ends were cut back, 7 bases at V and 1 base at J, with 13 bases in the middle. The CDR3 loop reads CSAKRSIQETQYF. CDR3 bases: TGCAGCGCCAAAAGGAGTATCCAAGAGACCCAGTACTTC.

This clonotype came up many times. The chain uses TRBV29-1 and TRBJ1-5; 8 bases are shared with TRBD1. Losses at the gene ends were 6 bases for V and 5 bases for J; bases not matched to a gene: 6. The CDR3 loop spans 13 amino acids. Germline values: CDR1 SQVTM, CDR2 ANQGSEA. CDR3 in amino acids: CSVEDREYQPQHF. The CDR3 DNA follows: TGCAGCGTAGAGGACAGGGAGTATCAGCCCCAGCATTTT.

This clonotype was recorded many times. V usage is TRBV19 and J usage is TRBJ2-1, with a possible D match to TRBD2 (5 bases). Trimming cost V 1 base and J 2 bases, with 9 bases left between them. The CDR3 runs to 15 residues. Germline CDR1 reads LNHDA; CDR2 reads SQIVND (reference sequence). The CDR3, as DNA: TGTGCCAGTAGTATAGTTGAGGGAACCTACAATGAGCAGTTCTTC. Protein sequence: CASSIVEGTYNEQFF.